These 14 T cell receptor beta chains were sequenced from one sample in a study of cytomegalovirus exposure and HLA in healthy donors. The PCR was carried out with 60 Vbeta primers and 13 Jbeta primers. Produced via immunoSEQ multiplex PCR; TCRdb's table is partial and in-frame only. The sample includes about 170,000 clones. Sequencing was performed on PBMCs. Every receptor here comes from a woman aged 55-75 years in good health and CMV-seronegative.

This rearrangement joins TRBV5-4 to TRBJ2-6; unclear D gene. The CDR3 extends over 16 amino acids. Trimming stripped 4 bases from V and 0 bases from J, with 11 bases between. CDR1 is SGHNT and CDR2 is YYREEE in the germline V gene (reference sequence). The CDR3 nucleotides read TGTGCCAGCAGCCAATACAGCCTCTCTGGGGCCAACGTCCTGACTTTC. Its translation is CASSQYSLSGANVLTF.

The chain recombines TRBV30 with TRBJ1-1; the D is unclear. V was clipped by 2 bases and J by 1 base, with 11 bases between them. The length of the CDR3 is 14 residues. Germline V lookup: CDR1 GTSNPN, CDR2 SVGIG (reference sequence). The CDR3 here is CAWSRRDGNTEAFF. CDR3 coding DNA: TGTGCCTGGAGTAGGAGGGATGGGAACACTGAAGCTTTCTTT.

J is TRBJ1-6 and V is TRBV4-1, with D unclear. Germline loops: CDR1 MGHRA, CDR2 YSYEKL. V was cut by 4 bases and J by 0 bases, with 22 bases left in between. This CDR3 comprises 20 residues. The CDR3 coding sequence is TGCGCCAGCAGCCTTACTTCATTCGGACGGGGAAGCTCCTATAATTCACCCCTCCACTTT. This sequence encodes CASSLTSFGRGSSYNSPLHF.

V gene TRBV7-2 combines with J gene TRBJ1-1; TRBD1 matches at 10 bases. The junction had 13 bases not matched to a gene; V was cut back by 7 bases and J by 11 bases. CDR1 SGHTA and CDR2 FQGNSA come from the germline V gene. The CDR3 runs 14 residues. The CDR3 loop is CASNLGTGDRGAFF. The CDR3 DNA follows: TGTGCCAGCAACCTCGGGACAGGGGACCGGGGGGCTTTCTTT.

This chain links TRBV4-1 with TRBJ2-1, with 9 bases lining up with TRBD2. There are 16 residues in the CDR3. From germline, CDR1 is MGHRA and CDR2 YSYEKL. The ends lost 2 bases at V and 7 bases at J; junction bases unmatched: 9. The CDR3 region has the DNA TGCGCCAGCAGCCAATGGCCTAGCGGGGCACCAAATGAGCAGTTCTTC. This translates into CASSQWPSGAPNEQFF.

The gene calls are TRBV15 and TRBJ1-1, with D possibly TRBD1 on 5 matching bases. Trimming took 1 base from V and 6 from J, leaving 12 bases between them. CDR3 length: 14 residues. Germline CDR1 and CDR2: LNHNV and YYDKDF (reference sequence). The CDR3 DNA sequence: TGTGCCACCAGCAGAGGGCGAGCCAGGGCTGAAGCTTTCTTT. Translation: CATSRGRARAEAFF. The full variable domain, in which reference TRBV15 and TRBJ1-1 provide the parts outside the CDR3, is DAMVIQNPRYQVTQFGKPVTLSCSQTLNHNVMYWYQQKSSQAPKLLFHYYDKDFNNEADTPDNFQSRRPNTSFCFLDIRSPGLGDTAMYLCATSRGRARAEAFFGQGTRLTVV.

CDR3 bases: TGTGCCAGCAGACGACAGTTAAACTCCTACAATGAGCAGTTCTTC. Translated, it gives CASRRQLNSYNEQFF. The V call is TRBV2, the J call TRBJ2-1; tentative D call: TRBD1 (5 bases). CDR1 and CDR2 (germline): SNHLY, FYNNEI. The CDR3 totals 15 residues. V shed 6 bases and J shed 0 bases, with 12 bases lying between them.

The V gene is TRBV5-4, the J gene TRBJ1-4; 10 positions match TRBD1. The CDR3 covers 17 residues. J was trimmed by 0 bases and V by 4 bases; bases with no gene match: 6. Germline V gives CDR1 SGHNT, CDR2 YYREEE (reference sequence). As DNA, the CDR3 is TGTGCCAGCAGCCGGGGGGGACAGGGGACAACTAATGAAAAACTGTTTTTT. Translating it yields CASSRGGQGTTNEKLFF.

On this clone itself: Other nucleotide sequences in the sample specify the same CDR3. V usage is TRBV18 and J usage is TRBJ2-7, with 8 bases aligning to TRBD1. This CDR3 is built from 14 residues. Per the germline V gene, CDR1 is KGHSH and CDR2 is LQKENI. J gave up 1 base and V 3 bases, and 2 bases lay outside the gene matches. CDR3 bases: TGTGCCAGCTCACCTGGACAGGGATCCTACGAGCAGTACTTC. Translating gives CASSPGQGSYEQYF.

The CDR3 sequence is CASSHGLMVSHGYTF. In DNA, the CDR3 is TGTGCCAGCAGCCATGGGCTTATGGTCTCTCATGGCTACACCTTC. This chain links TRBV14 with TRBJ1-2; no clear D. The CDR3 is 15 amino acids. V was clipped by 3 bases and J by 6 bases, with 17 bases between them. The germline V gene has CDR1 SGHDN and CDR2 FVKESK.

The rearrangement uses TRBV5-1 and TRBJ2-4, with TRBD1 matching 8 bases. CDR3 length: 13 amino acids. Germline CDR1 and CDR2: SGHRS and YFSETQ. V trimming: 4 bases; J trimming: 6 bases; junction bases outside the gene matches: 3. CDR3 amino acids: CASSPGGANIQYF. CDR3 DNA sequence: TGCGCCAGCAGCCCAGGGGGCGCAAACATTCAGTACTTC.

V is TRBV12-5 and J is TRBJ1-2; D is unclear. Germline lookup yields CDR1 LGHNT and CDR2 FRNRAP. The CDR3 is 12 amino acids. CDR3 amino acids: CASTAGNYGYTF. The CDR3 DNA reads TGTGCCTCAACCGCGGGGAACTATGGCTACACCTTC.

The V call is TRBV11-3, the J call TRBJ2-7; D may be TRBD2 (5 bases). Trimming left V 5 bases short and J 0 bases short, with 8 bases between. CDR3 size: 13 residues. Germline values: CDR1 SGHNT, CDR2 YENEEA. CDR3 sequence (DNA): TGTGCCAGCAGCGCACGGGGCTCCTACGAGCAGTACTTC. Residues: CASSARGSYEQYF.

The chain joins TRBV19 to TRBJ1-2; 10 nucleotides align to TRBD1. CDR3 length: 14 amino acids. Germline CDR1 LNHDA, CDR2 SQIVND (reference sequence). Trimming took 7 bases from V and 4 from J; bases not matched to a gene: 6. CDR3 in DNA: TGTGCCAGTATGGACAGGGGGTTTCCCTATGGCTACACCTTC. It translates to CASMDRGFPYGYTF.